These 8 T cell receptor beta chains share one sample of origin, sequenced in a study of blood T cell repertoires in COVID-19. Clones were read by immunoSEQ multiplex PCR, and TCRdb kept only the in-frame ones, dropping some. The sample carries tens of thousands of clones, about four fifths recorded once. Sequenced sample: peripheral blood. The receptor source for this set is an elderly woman with COVID-19, enrolled during active disease.

A word on this clone: This specimen includes other DNA sequences encoding the same CDR3. The chain uses TRBV19 and TRBJ1-1; D is unclear. Trimming cost V 4 bases and J 1 base, with 7 bases left between them. The germline V gene encodes CDR1 LNHDA and CDR2 SQIVND (reference sequence). This CDR3 is 13 amino acids long. DNA of the CDR3: TGTGCCAGTAGTACCTCGGGGAACACTGAAGCTTTCTTT. This encodes CASSTSGNTEAFF.

This clone was counted only a few times. The chain recombines TRBV6-4 with TRBJ2-2, with 8 bases fitting TRBD1. With V trimmed by 4 bases and J by 1 base, 2 bases remained unmatched. This CDR3 spans 15 amino acids. The germline gives CDR1 MRHNA, CDR2 SNTAGT. Written as DNA, the CDR3 is TGTGCCAGCAGTGCTGGACAGGGGAACACCGGGGAGCTGTTTTTT. It codes for CASSAGQGNTGELFF.

This clone was detected only once. The chain links TRBV20-1 to TRBJ2-7, with TRBD2 identical over 8 bases. This CDR3 is 16 amino acids long. From germline, CDR1 is DFQATT and CDR2 SNEGSKA (reference sequence). Germline trimming cut 3 bases from V and 0 bases from J; bases unmatched to any gene: 10. CDR3 amino acids: CSASALTSGDSYEQYF. CDR3 in DNA: TGCAGTGCTAGTGCCCTTACTAGCGGCGACTCCTACGAGCAGTACTTC.

J is TRBJ2-3 and V is TRBV7-9; tentatively, D is TRBD2 (5 bases). In germline, CDR1 is SEHNR, CDR2 FQNEAQ (reference sequence). CDR3 length: 15 residues. V lost 4 bases and J lost 3, with 14 bases in between. CDR3 residues: CASSSGLGSTDTQYF. The CDR3 nucleotides read TGTGCCAGCAGCTCAGGACTGGGTAGTACAGATACGCAGTATTTT.

The rearrangement uses TRBV25-1 and TRBJ1-1; 7 bases agree with TRBD1. The germline gives CDR1 MGHDK, CDR2 SYGVNS. The V and J ends lost 8 bases and 0 bases, in that order; junction bases with no gene match: 15. The CDR3 is 17 residues long. This chain's CDR3 is CASEWNPGRGLNTEAFF. Written as DNA, the CDR3 is TGTGCCAGCGAATGGAACCCCGGAAGGGGGCTGAACACTGAAGCTTTCTTT.

The chain couples TRBV12-3 or TRBV12-4 to TRBJ2-1; 9 bases are a match to TRBD1. The V gene end was trimmed by 5 bases and the J gene end by 6 bases; junction bases not matched to a gene: 2. This CDR3 contains 13 residues. The CDR3 here is CASSGTGPNEQFF. CDR3 DNA sequence: TGTGCCAGCAGTGGGACAGGGCCCAATGAGCAGTTCTTC.

The rearrangement links TRBV28 to TRBJ2-1; 16 bases are shared with TRBD2. The CDR3 sequence is 18 residues long. V lost 7 bases to trimming and J lost 3 bases; unmatched junction nucleotides: 9. The V gene's germline CDR1 is MDHEN and CDR2 SYDVKM. The CDR3 sequence is CASTEGLAGGPVYNEQFF. CDR3 DNA sequence: TGTGCCAGCACCGAGGGACTAGCGGGAGGGCCGGTCTACAATGAGCAGTTCTTC.

This chain uses TRBV11-2 with TRBJ2-3; 7 nucleotides line up with TRBD2. Trimming took 4 bases from V and 3 from J; bases not matched to a gene: 16. This CDR3 is 18 amino acids long. CDR1 SGHAT and CDR2 FQNNGV come from the germline V gene. The CDR3 loop reads CASSSPRSGGKLTDTQYF. CDR3 DNA: TGTGCCAGCAGCTCCCCACGCTCCGGGGGGAAATTAACAGATACGCAGTATTTT.